This TCR beta chain was retrieved from a study of early T cells in non-severe SARS-CoV-2 infection. Turning to the study itself: Sequencing was performed on bulk RNA from unsorted whole blood, leaving chains unpaired. The study, taken as a whole, reports: Clonotype matching in VDJdb favored anti-spike CD8 responses and did not capture private and CD4 specificities.

CDR1 and CDR2 from the germline V gene are SNHLY and FYNNEI. This CDR3 has 14 residues. The ends were cut back, 2 bases at V and 7 bases at J, with 9 bases in the middle. This clonotype was recorded at least ten times. Its antigen remains unidentified. Researchers attached unique molecular identifiers to individual cDNA molecules. TCRdb independently ran MiXCR on the 5' RACE reads; one entry per CDR3 protein. The sample lists about 110,000 distinct CDR3 sequences; approximately 12% were seen once. Sample: whole blood, taken at baseline. The TCR sequence derives from an adult who was a healthcare worker with PCR-confirmed SARS-CoV-2 infection or an uninfected control (not recorded which). The chain combines TRBV2 with TRBJ1-6, with D unclear. The CDR3 region has the DNA TGTGCCAGCAGTGAATGGGTCCAGAATTCACCCCTCCACTTT. This sequence encodes CASSEWVQNSPLHF.